These 24 T cell receptor beta chains share one sample of origin, sequenced in a study of cytomegalovirus exposure and HLA in healthy donors. The PCR used 60 Vbeta and 13 Jbeta primers. Sequenced by immunoSEQ multiplex PCR; TCRdb stores in-frame clones only, minus some. This sample has about 130,000 clones; over 70% occur once, and the top ten carry about 3.3%. The material sequenced was PBMCs. The source is a woman aged 45-59 years in good health and CMV-seronegative.

The gene calls are TRBV6-1 and TRBJ2-7; D gene unclear. Trimming took off 0 bases at V and 3 bases at J, with 9 bases between the two ends. The CDR3 runs 14 residues. Germline V gene data show CDR1 as MNHNS and CDR2 as SASEGT. The CDR3: CASSEATRSYEQYF. The CDR3, as DNA: TGTGCCAGCAGTGAAGCAACGAGGAGCTACGAGCAGTACTTC.

The chain carries TRBV28 and TRBJ1-1; 8 positions match TRBD1. The length of the CDR3 is 14 residues. Germline V gene sequence: CDR1 MDHEN, CDR2 SYDVKM. The J segment lost 0 bases and the V segment lost 6 bases, leaving 3 bases of the junction unmatched. The CDR3 DNA reads as TGTGCCAGCAGGGAGACAGGGGTGAACACTGAAGCTTTCTTT. Its translation is CASRETGVNTEAFF.

The chain uses TRBV13 and TRBJ2-1; the match to TRBD2 covers 11 bases. CDR3 length: 14 residues. Germline V gene lookup returns CDR1 PRHDT and CDR2 FYEKMQ (reference sequence). With V trimmed by 5 bases and J by 6 bases, 3 bases remained unmatched. This CDR3 reads CASSLGTSGNEQFF. CDR3 bases: TGTGCCAGCAGCCTGGGGACTAGCGGCAATGAGCAGTTCTTC.

The chain joins TRBV7-2 to TRBJ2-1; 10 bases match TRBD2. This CDR3 is built from 17 residues. Germline V gene data show CDR1 as SGHTA and CDR2 as FQGNSA. Unmatched junction bases numbered 8, after V lost 4 bases and J lost 2 bases. The CDR3 spells CASSSQAGGPPYNEQFF. In nucleotides, the CDR3 is TGTGCCAGCAGCTCTCAAGCGGGAGGGCCGCCCTACAATGAGCAGTTCTTC. The variable domain in full, completed from reference TRBV7-2 and TRBJ2-1, reads GAGVSQSPSNKVTEKGKDVELRCDPISGHTALYWYRQSLGQGLEFLIYFQGNSAPDKSGLPSDRFSAERTGGSVSTLTIQRTQQEDSAVYLCASSSQAGGPPYNEQFFGPGTRLTVL.

CDR3 loop: CASSQGLVNTEAFF. As DNA, the CDR3 is TGCGCCAGCAGCCAAGGGCTAGTGAACACTGAAGCTTTCTTT. V usage is TRBV4-3 and J usage is TRBJ1-1; no firm D call. CDR3 size: 14 residues. V was cut by 1 base and J by 0 bases, with 6 bases left in between. Germline CDR1 LGHNA, CDR2 YSLEER.

CDR3 sequence (DNA): TGTGCCAGCAGTTTAGTAGGCGGGGGCCAGGCATTTGAGGGAGCTTTCTTT. Amino acids: CASSLVGGGQAFEGAFF. The gene calls are TRBV28 and TRBJ1-1, with a weak D call TRBD1 (6 bases). V was clipped by 2 bases and J by 10 bases, with 26 bases between them. The CDR3 length is 17 residues. Germline loops: CDR1 MDHEN, CDR2 SYDVKM.

The V and J genes are TRBV7-9 and TRBJ1-1; no definite D call. Trimming removed 1 base from V and 11 bases from J, with 11 bases in between. Germline values: CDR1 SEHNR, CDR2 FQNEAQ (reference sequence). This CDR3 has 12 amino acids. In nucleotides, the CDR3 is TGTGCCAGCAGCTTAGAGGCCAGGAGGGCTTTCTTT. It specifies CASSLEARRAFF.

Concerning this clone: One end of the junction fails to match germline, which may point to a read error. This chain links TRBV7-9 with TRBJ2-5, with a weak D call TRBD2 (6 bases). The CDR3 extends over 14 amino acids. Germline-derived CDR1 and CDR2 are SEHNR and FQNEAQ (reference sequence). The CDR3 loop reads CSSSSTAGQETQYF. The CDR3 coding sequence is TGTTCCAGCAGCTCAACAGCGGGCCAAGAGACCCAGTACTTC. Drawing the rest from reference TRBV7-9 and TRBJ2-5, the complete variable domain is DTGVSQNPRHKITKRGQNVTFRCDPISEHNRLYWYRQTLGQGPEFLTYFQNEAQLEKSRLLSDRFSAERPKGSFSTLEIQRTEQGDSAMYLCSSSSTAGQETQYFGPGTRLLVL.

The chain employs TRBV12-5 and TRBJ2-2; 8 positions match TRBD2. Germline V gene sequence: CDR1 LGHNT, CDR2 FRNRAP. The CDR3 contains 19 residues. Unmatched junction bases numbered 14, after V lost 0 bases and J lost 5 bases. CDR3 sequence (DNA): TGTGCTAGTGGTTTGGTACTTAGGGGAGCGGGAGAGAGAACCGGGGAGCTGTTTTTT. Translation: CASGLVLRGAGERTGELFF.

The rearrangement joins TRBV5-1 to TRBJ2-7; 9 bases are shared with TRBD1. There are 15 residues in the CDR3. The germline CDR1 and CDR2 sequences are SGHRS and YFSETQ. J gave up 0 bases and V 4 bases, and 5 bases lay outside the gene matches. As DNA, the CDR3 is TGCGCCAGCAGCCCGACAGGGGGAAACTCCTACGAGCAGTACTTC. It specifies CASSPTGGNSYEQYF.

This chain joins TRBV12-5 and TRBJ2-3, with TRBD2 matching over 13 bases. Germline V gene data show CDR1 as LGHNT and CDR2 as FRNRAP. The CDR3 has 18 residues. With V trimmed by 3 bases and J by 0 bases, 6 bases remained unmatched. This CDR3 is CASGFLTSGRPSTDTQYF. CDR3 nucleotide sequence: TGTGCTAGTGGTTTCTTGACTAGCGGGAGGCCTAGCACAGATACGCAGTATTTT.

The sample holds one count of this clone. The chain carries TRBV7-9 and TRBJ2-7, with 10 bases lining up with TRBD1. Germline V lookup: CDR1 SEHNR, CDR2 FQNEAQ (reference sequence). The CDR3 loop spans 14 amino acids. V trimming: 1 base; J trimming: 5 bases; junction bases outside the gene matches: 2. The CDR3 DNA is TGTGCCAGCAGCTTAGGGGGGACAGGGGACGAGCAGTACTTC. Protein: CASSLGGTGDEQYF.

V and J are TRBV7-2 and TRBJ2-7, with 10 bases matching TRBD2. The CDR3 is 14 residues long. V was pared by 4 bases and J by 2 bases, with 2 bases of the junction left unmatched. CDR1 SGHTA and CDR2 FQGNSA come from the germline V gene. The CDR3 region has the DNA TGTGCCAGCAGCTCCCTAGCGGGAGCCTACGAGCAGTACTTC. Translating it yields CASSSLAGAYEQYF.

The rearrangement uses TRBV28 and TRBJ2-2; 10 nucleotides agree with TRBD1. The CDR3 has 16 amino acids. After removal of 4 bases from V and 6 bases from J, the junction contained 8 bases not matched to a gene. Germline V gives CDR1 MDHEN, CDR2 SYDVKM. The CDR3 region is CASSWAGTGVPGELFF. For the CDR3, the DNA is TGTGCCAGCAGTTGGGCCGGGACAGGGGTGCCCGGGGAGCTGTTTTTT.

The chain is built from TRBV5-1 and TRBJ2-1; 7 bases are a match to TRBD2. Germline CDR1 and CDR2: SGHRS and YFSETQ. There are 17 residues in the CDR3. The V and J ends lost 5 bases and 7 bases, in that order; junction bases with no gene match: 18. The CDR3 is CASSYWGPGTTLNEQFF. In nucleotides, the CDR3 is TGCGCCAGCAGTTATTGGGGCCCCGGGACTACCCTTAATGAGCAGTTCTTC. Together with reference TRBV5-1 and TRBJ2-1, the CDR3 gives the full variable domain: KAGVTQTPRYLIKTRGQQVTLSCSPISGHRSVSWYQQTPGQGLQFLFEYFSETQRNKGNFPGRFSGRQFSNSRSEMNVSTLELGDSALYLCASSYWGPGTTLNEQFFGPGTRLTVL.

The chain uses TRBV6-1 and TRBJ2-5; possible D gene TRBD2, 5 bases. CDR3 length equals 15 residues. Trimming removed 4 bases at V and 2 bases at J, with 14 bases between. Germline V gives CDR1 MNHNS, CDR2 SASEGT. CDR3 in DNA: TGTGCCAGCAGTGCCCGGAGGATAGGGCAAGAGACCCAGTACTTC. Translating it yields CASSARRIGQETQYF.

V gene TRBV16 combines with J gene TRBJ2-2, with a possible D match to TRBD2 (5 bases). The CDR3 is 15 amino acids. Trimming left V 4 bases short and J 2 bases short, with 11 bases between. Germline CDR1 is KGHSY and CDR2 is FQNENV. This chain's CDR3 is CASSRRAANTGELFF. The DNA for the CDR3 is TGTGCCAGCAGCCGGCGGGCAGCCAACACCGGGGAGCTGTTTTTT. The full variable domain, in which reference TRBV16 and TRBJ2-2 provide the parts outside the CDR3, is GEEVAQTPKHLVRGEGQKAKLYCAPIKGHSYVFWYQQVLKNEFKFLISFQNENVFDETGMPKERFSAKCLPNSPCSLEIQATKLEDSAVYFCASSRRAANTGELFFGEGSRLTVL.

V gene TRBV6-4 combines with J gene TRBJ2-2, with 7 bases identical to TRBD2. The CDR3 length is 16 residues. CDR1 MRHNA and CDR2 SNTAGT come from the germline V gene. V shed 4 bases, J shed 6 bases, and the junction held 11 bases outside the gene matches. The CDR3 nucleotides read TGTGCCAGCAGTGCTAAACGACTAGCTCGCTCCGGGGAGCTGTTTTTT. Amino acid sequence: CASSAKRLARSGELFF.

The chain joins TRBV27 to TRBJ1-2, with 12 bases lining up with TRBD1. V shed 2 bases and J 0 bases; nucleotides not matched to a gene: 4. The germline V gene has CDR1 MNHEY and CDR2 SMNVEV (reference sequence). The length of the CDR3 is 17 residues. The CDR3 reads CASSLVGTGGPNYGYTF. The CDR3 DNA follows: TGTGCCAGCAGTTTAGTTGGGACAGGGGGCCCTAACTATGGCTACACCTTC.

This clone has more than one count but fewer than ten. V and J are TRBV27 and TRBJ1-2; 12 nucleotides align to TRBD1. This CDR3 has 17 residues. The V segment lost 6 bases and the J segment 5 bases; nucleotides outside the gene matches: 13. Germline loops: CDR1 MNHEY, CDR2 SMNVEV (reference sequence). CDR3 region: CASRSYGTGGADYGYTF. CDR3 nucleotides: TGTGCCAGCAGATCCTACGGGACAGGGGGCGCAGATTATGGCTACACCTTC.

The V call is TRBV7-9, the J call TRBJ1-6; D unresolved. Germline CDR1 reads SEHNR; CDR2 reads FQNEAQ (reference sequence). The CDR3 is 15 residues long. V lost 1 base, J lost 7 bases, and 11 bases lay in between. CDR3 sequence (DNA): TGTGCCAGCAGCTTAGATCCAGATCCCAATTCACCCCTCCACTTT. Its protein is CASSLDPDPNSPLHF.

The chain has TRBV21-1 and TRBJ2-2; the DNA was not compared with TRBD2, the D call given in the table. TRBV21-1 is a known pseudogene. The CDR3 consists of 16 residues. For the CDR3, the DNA is TGTGCCAGCAGCACAATGGCGTCGGGGGAGGCACGGGAGCTGTTTTTT. Amino acid sequence: CASSTMASGEARELFF.

The CDR3: CASSEWPGVNEQYF. CDR3 DNA sequence: TGTGCCAGCAGTGAGTGGCCCGGGGTCAACGAGCAGTACTTC. This rearrangement joins TRBV2 to TRBJ2-7; TRBD2 might be the D (5 bases). V was trimmed by 3 bases and J by 5 bases, leaving 14 bases between them. The CDR3 covers 14 residues. Germline V gene sequence: CDR1 SNHLY, CDR2 FYNNEI.

The chain combines TRBV19 with TRBJ2-5, with 8 bases lining up with TRBD2. V dropped 4 bases and J dropped 6; count of bases not matched to a gene: 7. The germline CDR1 and CDR2 sequences are LNHDA and SQIVND (reference sequence). This CDR3 spans 14 amino acids. The CDR3 is CASSTRGGEQTQYF. As DNA, the CDR3 is TGTGCCAGTAGTACCCGGGGGGGTGAACAGACCCAGTACTTC. Variable domain in full (rest from reference TRBV19 and TRBJ2-5): DGGITQSPKYLFRKEGQNVTLSCEQNLNHDAMYWYRQDPGQGLRLIYYSQIVNDFQKGDIAEGYSVSREKKESFPLTVTSAQKNPTAFYLCASSTRGGEQTQYFGPGTRLLVL.